The clone carrying this T cell receptor beta chain was seen a handful of times. Its antigen remains unidentified. These data originate in a study of CD8+CD57+ T cells in acquired aplastic anemia. In the study overall: An average of 3.2 ug of DNA was obtained from sorted CD4+ and CD8+ cells. As sequenced from healthy donors, CD4+ cells averaged roughly 10 million reads.

Germline-derived CDR1 and CDR2 are SEHNR and FQNEAQ (reference sequence). This CDR3 has 14 amino acids. Trimming cost V 3 bases and J 6 bases, with 11 bases left between them. Regarding the study as a whole: Patient and control CD8+ Simpson's diversity was not significantly different.

CDR3 and TCR beta VDJ profiling relied on genomic DNA as the template. TCRdb processed the reads anew with MiXCR; each CDR3 protein has one entry. Of under 250,000 distinct CDR3 sequences detected, about a third appear once; the ten largest clones hold 1.1%. Specimen: sorted CD4+, CD8+, or CD8+CD57+ T cells (not recorded which) from PBMCs. This TCR was sampled from a human donor in good health, serving as a control. The rearrangement links TRBV7-9 to TRBJ1-4, with D unresolved. Written as DNA, the CDR3 is TGTGCCAGCAGCTTGAGAATCGGCGATGAAAAACTGTTTTTT. This translates into CASSLRIGDEKLFF.